Following are 27 T cell receptor beta chains from one sample sequenced in a study of cytomegalovirus exposure and HLA in healthy donors. The PCR had 60 Vbeta and 13 Jbeta primers. Assay: immunoSEQ multiplex PCR; the TCRdb copy retains only in-frame clones and omits some. The table has some 150,000 clones, roughly 79% seen once. The sample comprised PBMCs. The receptor set was obtained from a male donor in good health and CMV-seronegative.

This chain joins TRBV5-1 and TRBJ1-1; tentatively, D is TRBD1 (6 bases). The germline CDR1 and CDR2 sequences are SGHRS and YFSETQ. The CDR3 totals 15 residues. Trimming took off 0 bases at V and 4 bases at J, with 13 bases between the two ends. CDR3 nucleotides: TGCGCCAGCAGCTTGGCGGGGGGGCGGGGCACTGAAGCTTTCTTT. Translated, it gives CASSLAGGRGTEAFF.

V gene TRBV12-5 combines with J gene TRBJ1-1; no reliable D call. This CDR3 has 14 amino acids. Trimming removed 5 bases at V and 4 bases at J, with 14 bases between. In germline, CDR1 is LGHNT, CDR2 FRNRAP. Here the CDR3 reads CASGATGEGTEAFF. The CDR3 nucleotides are TGTGCTAGTGGTGCCACCGGGGAGGGCACTGAAGCTTTCTTT.

This chain links TRBV19 with TRBJ2-2, with D possibly matching TRBD2 (7 bases). CDR3 length: 18 amino acids. Germline CDR1 is LNHDA and CDR2 is SQIVND (reference sequence). Trimming cost V 4 bases and J 5 bases, with 23 bases left between them. The CDR3 bases are TGTGCCAGTAGTAGAGGGGGGGGGCGTCGAGGTGTTACCGGGGAGCTGTTTTTT. Its protein is CASSRGGGRRGVTGELFF.

The rearrangement uses TRBV9 and TRBJ2-7; TRBD1 agrees at 11 bases. The CDR3 sequence is 12 residues long. V dropped 7 bases and J dropped 3; count of bases not matched to a gene: 0. Germline values: CDR1 SGDLS, CDR2 YYNGEE. CDR3 sequence (DNA): TGTGCCAGCGGGACAGGGGGCTACGAGCAGTACTTC. The encoded protein is CASGTGGYEQYF.

This clone has just a few counts. V usage is TRBV7-8 and J usage is TRBJ2-3, with 7 bases fitting TRBD2. This CDR3 is built from 19 residues. The V segment lost 2 bases and the J segment 4 bases; nucleotides outside the gene matches: 18. CDR1 and CDR2 from the germline V gene are SGHVS and FQNEAQ. CDR3 sequence reads: CASSLPPGVSGTRADTQYF. CDR3 nucleotides: TGTGCCAGCAGCTTACCGCCCGGGGTAAGCGGGACCCGGGCAGATACGCAGTATTTT.

V is TRBV11-3 and J is TRBJ2-1; maybe TRBD1 (6 bases). Germline CDR1 SGHNT, CDR2 YENEEA. This CDR3 has 14 amino acids. Trimming cost V 8 bases and J 7 bases, with 18 bases left between them. As DNA, the CDR3 is TGTGCCAGCCTTTTCCAGGGGAGAACGAATGAGCAGTTCTTC. Encoded protein: CASLFQGRTNEQFF.

This clone has a single count. The V gene is TRBV30, the J gene TRBJ1-2; D is undetermined. The CDR3 has 13 amino acids. Trimming left V 0 bases short and J 7 bases short, with 12 bases between. CDR1 and CDR2 (germline): GTSNPN, SVGIG (reference sequence). This CDR3 is CAWSVGYGSGYTF. DNA for the CDR3: TGTGCCTGGAGTGTCGGGTATGGCTCTGGCTACACCTTC.

A few counts support this clone. The J gene is TRBJ1-2, the V gene TRBV14, with 7 bases that match TRBD1. CDR3 length: 16 residues. V lost 0 bases, J lost 3 bases, and 7 bases stayed unmatched. Looked up from germline, CDR1 is SGHDN and CDR2 is FVKESK. CDR3 protein: CASSQESGTVYYGYTF. The CDR3 nucleotides are TGTGCCAGCAGCCAAGAATCCGGGACAGTGTACTATGGCTACACCTTC.

This clone occurred a few times. The chain joins TRBV18 to TRBJ2-5; D is possibly TRBD1 (6 bases). The germline V gene has CDR1 KGHSH and CDR2 LQKENI. Deletions cut 5 bases from V and 5 bases from J, with 21 bases between. The CDR3 runs to 16 residues. DNA for the CDR3: TGTGCCAGCTCATCCACCCCGGTTTGGGGGCGGGAGACCCAGTACTTC. This encodes CASSSTPVWGRETQYF.

The genes are TRBV9 and TRBJ2-6; D is ambiguous. Germline V gene data show CDR1 as SGDLS and CDR2 as YYNGEE. The CDR3 has 16 amino acids. V lost 0 bases to trimming and J lost 2 bases, with 9 bases between them. The CDR3 nucleotides are TGTGCCAGCAGCGTAGCATCGGTGGCTGGGGCCAACGTCCTGACTTTC. This sequence encodes CASSVASVAGANVLTF.

CDR3 loop: CASSRGDVTEAFF. The CDR3 nucleotides are TGTGCCAGCTCCAGGGGAGATGTCACTGAAGCTTTCTTT. The gene calls are TRBV5-4 and TRBJ1-1, with a possible D match to TRBD1 (6 bases). The CDR3 is made up of 13 amino acids. Per the germline V gene, CDR1 is SGHNT and CDR2 is YYREEE (reference sequence). V was pared by 7 bases and J by 4 bases, with 14 bases between.

The rearrangement joins TRBV7-2 to TRBJ1-2; D not resolved. Germline V gene lookup returns CDR1 SGHTA and CDR2 FQGNSA. The CDR3 loop spans 15 amino acids. V was pared by 2 bases and J by 3 bases, with 13 bases between. In nucleotides, the CDR3 is TGTGCCAGCAGCTTAACGGGATCAGTACACTATGGCTACACCTTC. Translation gives CASSLTGSVHYGYTF.

The V gene is TRBV6-1, the J gene TRBJ1-1; the D is unclear. The CDR3 is made up of 14 amino acids. Germline V CDR1 and CDR2: MNHNS, SASEGT. V dropped 6 bases and J dropped 5 bases, with 16 bases sitting between them. In nucleotides, the CDR3 is TGTGCCAGCAGGGCCTCCCCGGGAGTGACTGAAGCTTTCTTT. Residues: CASRASPGVTEAFF.

The chain employs TRBV15 and TRBJ2-3, with D maybe TRBD1 (6 bases). V shed 1 base and J shed 3 bases, with 17 bases lying between them. The CDR3 extends over 17 amino acids. Germline V gives CDR1 LNHNV, CDR2 YYDKDF (reference sequence). CDR3 sequence: CATSRGGWGRGTDTQYF. The CDR3 bases are TGTGCCACCAGCAGAGGGGGATGGGGGCGCGGGACAGATACGCAGTATTTT.

Notes on this clone: The junction differs from germline at one of its ends, possibly a read error. This chain links TRBV7-9 with TRBJ2-2, with a tentative D call TRBD2 (6 bases). CDR3 length: 18 amino acids. Germline V gene lookup returns CDR1 SEHNR and CDR2 FQNEAQ (reference sequence). CDR3 sequence: CSSSSHKSGETNTGELFF. The CDR3, as DNA: TGTTCCAGCAGCTCCCATAAGTCGGGGGAGACGAACACCGGGGAGCTGTTTTTT.

Worth noting for this clone: The same CDR3 also results from other DNA sequences found in this sample. This sequence joins TRBV30 and TRBJ2-3; D is possibly TRBD1 (5 bases). The germline CDR1 and CDR2 sequences are GTSNPN and SVGIG (reference sequence). V lost 3 bases and J lost 0, with 7 bases in between. CDR3 length: 13 residues. The chain's CDR3 is CAWRTASTDTQYF. CDR3 nucleotides: TGTGCCTGGAGGACAGCGAGCACAGATACGCAGTATTTT.

The rearrangement joins TRBV5-8 to TRBJ2-1; 8 bases match TRBD2. The CDR3 extends over 12 amino acids. Germline CDR1 is SGHTS and CDR2 is YDEGEE. V was clipped by 5 bases and J by 11 bases; unmatched bases: 6. The CDR3 sequence is CASRGAGDQQFF. In nucleotides, the CDR3 is TGTGCCAGCAGGGGAGCGGGGGATCAGCAGTTCTTC.

This clone was counted a single time. The rearrangement links TRBV5-1 to TRBJ1-3; D is perhaps TRBD1 (6 bases). From germline, CDR1 is SGHRS and CDR2 YFSETQ. The CDR3 contains 14 residues. The V end was cut by 4 bases, the J end by 4 bases, with 12 bases between. The CDR3 nucleotides read TGCGCCAGCAGCACGGGGACAATCGGAAACACCATATATTTT. As protein: CASSTGTIGNTIYF.

As concerns this clone: Other DNA sequences in the same sample also yield this CDR3. The chain's CDR3 is CASSAGLQETQYF. The CDR3 region has the DNA TGCGCCAGCAGCGCGGGACTACAAGAGACCCAGTACTTC. The chain is built from TRBV5-1 and TRBJ2-5; 7 bases are shared with TRBD2. In germline, CDR1 is SGHRS, CDR2 YFSETQ. V was clipped by 4 bases and J by 2 bases; unmatched bases: 2. The CDR3 is 13 amino acids.

This chain connects TRBV7-7 to TRBJ2-2; D is uncertain. Germline CDR1 SSHAT, CDR2 FNYEAQ (reference sequence). This CDR3 has 14 residues. The ends were cut back, 6 bases at V and 2 bases at J, with 10 bases in the middle. For the CDR3, the DNA is TGTGCCAGCAGTCAAAATCCCAACACCGGGGAGCTGTTTTTT. This gives the protein CASSQNPNTGELFF.

The CDR3 DNA sequence: TGTGCCAGCAGCTTAATGGGGACAGGGGATGGCTACACCTTC. Amino acid sequence: CASSLMGTGDGYTF. The J gene is TRBJ1-2, the V gene TRBV11-1; 10 bases align to TRBD1. From germline, CDR1 is SGHAT and CDR2 FQDESV (reference sequence). The CDR3 covers 14 residues. V shed 2 bases, J shed 6 bases, and the junction held 3 bases outside the gene matches. Complete variable domain (other parts from reference TRBV11-1 and TRBJ1-2): EAEVAQSPRYKITEKSQAVAFWCDPISGHATLYWYRQILGQGPELLVQFQDESVVDDSQLPKDRFSAERLKGVDSTLKIQPAELGDSAMYLCASSLMGTGDGYTFGSGTRLTVV.

The gene calls are TRBV5-1 and TRBJ1-2, with 8 bases fitting TRBD1. V trimming: 4 bases; J trimming: 8 bases; junction bases outside the gene matches: 10. Germline CDR1 reads SGHRS; CDR2 reads YFSETQ. This CDR3 contains 14 residues. CDR3 loop: CASSLRTGSAGYTF. The CDR3 DNA follows: TGCGCCAGCAGCCTTCGGACAGGGTCGGCCGGCTACACCTTC.

The rearrangement links TRBV7-9 to TRBJ1-1; 9 bases line up with TRBD1. The CDR3 totals 19 residues. CDR1 and CDR2 (germline): SEHNR, FQNEAQ (reference sequence). J lost 4 bases, V lost 2 bases, and 17 bases had no gene match. The CDR3: CASSLTPTGGRVSATEAFF. CDR3 in DNA: TGTGCCAGCAGCTTAACTCCTACAGGGGGCAGAGTTTCGGCCACTGAAGCTTTCTTT.

The chain links TRBV6-5 to TRBJ2-7, with a tentative D call TRBD1 (6 bases). Trimming removed 6 bases at V and 12 bases at J, with 18 bases between. This CDR3 contains 12 residues. Germline lookup yields CDR1 MNHEY and CDR2 SVGAGI. CDR3 nucleotides: TGTGCCAGCAGACTCCTCCAGGGGTTTCTGTACTTC. It translates to CASRLLQGFLYF.

The chain combines TRBV7-2 with TRBJ2-1, with TRBD2 matching 11 bases. Germline trimming cut 6 bases from V and 0 bases from J; bases unmatched to any gene: 10. This CDR3 comprises 18 residues. Germline V gene lookup returns CDR1 SGHTA and CDR2 FQGNSA. CDR3 in amino acids: CASSGGLAGQSSYNEQFF. In DNA, the CDR3 is TGTGCCAGCAGTGGCGGACTAGCGGGCCAGAGCTCCTACAATGAGCAGTTCTTC. Full variable domain (remainder filled in from reference TRBV7-2 and TRBJ2-1): GAGVSQSPSNKVTEKGKDVELRCDPISGHTALYWYRQSLGQGLEFLIYFQGNSAPDKSGLPSDRFSAERTGGSVSTLTIQRTQQEDSAVYLCASSGGLAGQSSYNEQFFGPGTRLTVL.

V usage is TRBV19 and J usage is TRBJ2-7; D is possibly TRBD2 (5 bases). V was clipped by 7 bases and J by 7 bases, with 14 bases between them. The V gene's germline CDR1 is LNHDA and CDR2 SQIVND (reference sequence). CDR3 size: 12 residues. CDR3 DNA sequence: TGTGCCAGTATGGAGGTGACGGGGGAGCAGTACTTC. This sequence encodes CASMEVTGEQYF.

Comment on this clone: Other DNA sequences in this specimen translate into the identical CDR3. V usage is TRBV18 and J usage is TRBJ2-7; TRBD2 agrees at 9 bases. CDR1 KGHSH and CDR2 LQKENI come from the germline V gene. The trim removed 0 bases at V and 3 bases at J, leaving 3 bases unmatched. The CDR3 totals 15 residues. The CDR3 here is CASSPPSSGSYEQYF. CDR3 bases: TGTGCCAGCTCACCACCGAGTAGCGGGAGCTACGAGCAGTACTTC. The whole variable domain, remainder taken from reference TRBV18 and TRBJ2-7, is NAGVMQNPRHLVRRRGQEARLRCSPMKGHSHVYWYRQLPEEGLKFMVYLQKENIIDESGMPKERFSAEFPKEGPSILRIQQVVRGDSAAYFCASSPPSSGSYEQYFGPGTRLTVT.